This T cell receptor beta chain is from a study of human T cells and chemical hapten exposure. Study-level background: Diphenylcyclopropenone was administered weekly to the scalp of patients throughout the approximately 24-week study. Patients, mostly women, had alopecia areata, alopecia totalis or alopecia universalis.

The length of the CDR3 is 11 residues. Germline-derived CDR1 and CDR2 are SEHNR and FQNEAQ (reference sequence). V was pared by 7 bases and J by 14 bases, with 8 bases of the junction left unmatched. Using its own MiXCR run on the RACE reads, TCRdb lists one record per CDR3 protein. The repertoire includes roughly 180,000 distinct CDR3 sequences, roughly 15% of them detected once, and 1.7% sits in the top ten. Time point noted: patch test 1, 2 weeks after DPC sensitization. Indicated treatment: therapeutic diphenylcyclopropenone sensitization with weekly scalp DPC. The source is a woman under 40 with alopecia areata. Some clones in this sample may be carry-over from other donors' samples. This sequence joins TRBV7-9 and TRBJ2-3, with 8 bases matching TRBD2. The sequences come from whole blood, collected in connection with sensitization to the hapten diphenylcyclopropenone (DPC). CDR3 region: CASTGGDRPYF. For the CDR3, the DNA is TGTGCCAGCACCGGGGGGGACCGGCCGTATTTT.